Shown below are 17 T cell receptor beta chains from a single sample sequenced in a study of blood T cell repertoires in COVID-19. Clones were read by immunoSEQ multiplex PCR, and TCRdb kept only the in-frame ones, dropping some. The sample yields 150,000 to 200,000 clones, around 75% seen once. The sequenced sample was peripheral blood. Receptors were obtained from a woman aged 80 or over with acute or convalescent COVID-19.

This chain connects TRBV9 to TRBJ1-2; TRBD1 matches 10 bases. The CDR3 contains 14 residues. The germline gives CDR1 SGDLS, CDR2 YYNGEE. The V gene end was trimmed by 4 bases and the J gene end by 5 bases; junction bases not matched to a gene: 5. The CDR3 sequence is CASSPTGGLYGYTF. CDR3 DNA sequence: TGTGCCAGCAGCCCGACAGGGGGCTTGTATGGCTACACCTTC.

The genes are TRBV6-5 and TRBJ1-1, with 7 nucleotides matching TRBD1. The CDR3 covers 14 residues. The germline gives CDR1 MNHEY, CDR2 SVGAGI. V shed 10 bases and J 0 bases; nucleotides not matched to a gene: 8. In nucleotides, the CDR3 is TGTGCCAAACCTCACAGGGGAGTGAACACTGAAGCTTTCTTT. Translating it yields CAKPHRGVNTEAFF.

This chain connects TRBV5-1 to TRBJ1-1, with 7 bases that match TRBD1. CDR1 and CDR2 (germline): SGHRS, YFSETQ. This CDR3 contains 13 residues. V lost 0 bases to trimming and J lost 8 bases; unmatched junction nucleotides: 4. CDR3 sequence: CASSLVGQPEAFF. The DNA of the CDR3 is TGCGCCAGCAGCTTGGTGGGACAGCCCGAAGCTTTCTTT.

This chain links TRBV6-5 with TRBJ1-4; D remains unclear. Germline lookup yields CDR1 MNHEY and CDR2 SVGAGI. The V and J ends lost 6 bases and 7 bases respectively, with 6 bases between them. This CDR3 comprises 11 residues. The CDR3 DNA follows: TGTGCCAGCAGCTTCAGTGAAAAACTGTTTTTT. Translated: CASSFSEKLFF.

The chain carries TRBV12-2 and TRBJ2-1; the table's D gene call, TRBD1, was not cross checked with the DNA. TRBV12-2 counts as a pseudogene. This CDR3 spans 14 amino acids. The DNA of the CDR3 is TGTGCAAGTCGCTTAGATAGGGGTCGAAATGAGCAGTTCTTC. This sequence encodes CASRLDRGRNEQFF.

This rearrangement joins TRBV6-5 to TRBJ1-5; D gene ambiguous. Looked up from germline, CDR1 is MNHEY and CDR2 is SVGAGI. V gave up 4 bases and J gave up 9 bases, with 10 bases separating them. The CDR3 runs 12 residues. The CDR3 nucleotides read TGTGCCAGCAGTTCCCCCCCTAGGCCCCAGCATTTT. Translation: CASSSPPRPQHF.

The chain employs TRBV2 and TRBJ2-7, with no clear D. The CDR3 spans 12 residues. Germline V lookup: CDR1 SNHLY, CDR2 FYNNEI. Trimming took 8 bases from V and 3 from J, leaving 11 bases between them. The CDR3 sequence: CASRRLRYEQYF. As DNA, the CDR3 is TGTGCCAGCCGGCGGCTTCGCTACGAGCAGTACTTC.

This chain connects TRBV6-5 to TRBJ2-7, with 9 bases identical to TRBD1. This CDR3 is 16 amino acids long. CDR1 MNHEY and CDR2 SVGAGI come from the germline V gene. J was trimmed by 6 bases and V by 2 bases; bases with no gene match: 11. The CDR3 sequence is CASSYTMGQGPSEQYF. The CDR3 nucleotides read TGTGCCAGCAGTTACACAATGGGACAGGGTCCCTCCGAGCAGTACTTC.

The genes are TRBV7-2 and TRBJ2-2, with D uncertain. V dropped 0 bases and J dropped 5 bases, with 4 bases sitting between them. Per the germline V gene, CDR1 is SGHTA and CDR2 is FQGNSA. This CDR3 region has 13 residues. This chain's CDR3 is CASSLAFTGELFF. The CDR3 DNA is TGTGCCAGCAGCTTAGCCTTTACCGGGGAGCTGTTTTTT.

Worth noting for this clone: Other DNA sequences within the sample encode an identical CDR3. This sequence joins TRBV7-2 and TRBJ2-1, with 7 bases lining up with TRBD2. Germline CDR1 SGHTA, CDR2 FQGNSA. V trimming: 1 base; J trimming: 4 bases; junction bases outside the gene matches: 4. This CDR3 contains 15 residues. Here the CDR3 DNA reads TGTGCCAGCAGCTTAGGACTAGCAGATTACAATGAGCAGTTCTTC. It translates to CASSLGLADYNEQFF.

The V gene is TRBV2, the J gene TRBJ1-1; the D gene is possibly TRBD1 (6 bases). Looked up from germline, CDR1 is SNHLY and CDR2 is FYNNEI. This CDR3 contains 15 residues. V gave up 6 bases and J gave up 1 base, with 15 bases separating them. This CDR3 is CASSVWGQANTEAFF. As DNA, the CDR3 is TGTGCCAGCAGCGTATGGGGGCAGGCGAACACTGAAGCTTTCTTT.

The genes are TRBV6-6 and TRBJ1-5; D remains ambiguous. Trimming stripped 3 bases from V and 0 bases from J, with 9 bases between. CDR1 is MNHNY and CDR2 is SVGAGI in the germline V gene (reference sequence). CDR3 length equals 15 residues. The CDR3 is CASSYFPNSNQPQHF. The DNA for the CDR3 is TGTGCCAGCAGTTATTTCCCCAATAGCAATCAGCCCCAGCATTTT.

V is TRBV27 and J is TRBJ2-5; TRBD2 aligns across 12 bases. Germline CDR1 and CDR2: MNHEY and SMNVEV (reference sequence). V trimming: 0 bases; J trimming: 5 bases; junction bases outside the gene matches: 7. This CDR3 spans 17 amino acids. The CDR3 here is CASSLSSSGGAGETQYF. CDR3 DNA: TGTGCCAGCAGTTTATCGTCTAGCGGGGGGGCGGGGGAGACCCAGTACTTC.

This sequence joins TRBV7-6 and TRBJ2-1; TRBD2 matches 16 bases. V was pared by 5 bases and J by 9 bases, with 10 bases of the junction left unmatched. This CDR3 is built from 17 residues. Germline V gives CDR1 SGHVS, CDR2 FNYEAQ. CDR3 protein: CASSKAGTSGRAVEQFF. In nucleotides, the CDR3 is TGTGCCAGCAGCAAAGCCGGGACTAGCGGGAGGGCCGTTGAGCAGTTCTTC.

V is TRBV3-1 (or the pseudogene TRBV3-2) and J is TRBJ1-1; D is ambiguous. The CDR3 runs to 14 residues. Germline-derived CDR1 and CDR2 are LGHDT and YNNKEL (reference sequence). V was cut by 4 bases and J by 4 bases, with 13 bases left in between. The CDR3 region has the DNA TGTGCCAGCAGCCGTCAGGTCTTGTCCACTGAAGCTTTCTTT. Its protein is CASSRQVLSTEAFF.

The J gene is TRBJ2-7, the V gene TRBV6-5; D remains ambiguous. Trimming stripped 4 bases from V and 3 bases from J, with 10 bases between. The germline gives CDR1 MNHEY, CDR2 SVGAGI. The CDR3 runs 13 residues. The CDR3 DNA follows: TGTGCCAGCAGTTCAAGCGTAGACTACGAGCAGTACTTC. As protein: CASSSSVDYEQYF.

The rearrangement joins TRBV28 to TRBJ2-7; 8 positions match TRBD2. Germline CDR1 MDHEN, CDR2 SYDVKM. V trimming: 5 bases; J trimming: 2 bases; junction bases outside the gene matches: 5. CDR3 length equals 14 residues. The CDR3 sequence: CASSLPGGTYEQYF. The CDR3 region has the DNA TGTGCCAGCAGTCTCCCGGGGGGGACCTACGAGCAGTACTTC.